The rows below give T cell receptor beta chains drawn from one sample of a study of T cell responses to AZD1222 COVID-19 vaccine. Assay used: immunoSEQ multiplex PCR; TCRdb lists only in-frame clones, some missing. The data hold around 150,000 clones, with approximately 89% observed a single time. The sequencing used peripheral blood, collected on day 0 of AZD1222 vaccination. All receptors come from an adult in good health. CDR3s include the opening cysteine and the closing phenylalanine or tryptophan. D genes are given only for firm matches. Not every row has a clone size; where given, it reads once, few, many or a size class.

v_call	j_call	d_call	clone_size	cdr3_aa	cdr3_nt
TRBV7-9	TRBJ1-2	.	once	CASSPDRPDWGYTF	TGTGCCAGCAGCCCAGACCGGCCTGACTGGGGCTACACCTTC
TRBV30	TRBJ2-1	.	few	CAWSPEGSHNEQFF	TGTGCCTGGAGTCCAGAGGGGTCCCACAATGAGCAGTTCTTC
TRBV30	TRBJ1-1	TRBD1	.	CAWRGDRGNTEAFF	TGTGCCTGGAGAGGGGACAGGGGGAACACTGAAGCTTTCTTT
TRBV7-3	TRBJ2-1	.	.	CASSPNRNEQFF	TGTGCCAGCAGCCCCAACAGAAATGAGCAGTTCTTC
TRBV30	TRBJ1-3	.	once	CAWMQGGSGNTIYF	TGTGCCTGGATGCAAGGGGGTTCTGGAAACACCATATATTTT
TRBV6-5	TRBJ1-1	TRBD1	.	CASVYRGGTEAFF	TGTGCCAGCGTATACAGGGGTGGCACTGAAGCTTTCTTT
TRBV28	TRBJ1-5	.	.	CASEGGHGPQHF	TGTGCCAGCGAGGGGGGACATGGGCCCCAGCATTTT
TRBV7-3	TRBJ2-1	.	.	CASSLVGSSYNEQFF	TGTGCCAGCAGCTTAGTGGGAAGCTCCTACAATGAGCAGTTCTTC
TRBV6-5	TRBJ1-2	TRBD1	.	CASNPGTGDYGYTF	TGTGCCAGCAACCCCGGGACAGGGGACTATGGCTACACCTTC
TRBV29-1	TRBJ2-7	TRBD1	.	CSARTGLGPVEQYF	TGCAGCGCCCGGACAGGGCTAGGCCCAGTCGAGCAGTACTTC
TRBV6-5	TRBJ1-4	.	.	CASSYLGEKLFF	TGTGCCAGCAGTTATCTAGGTGAAAAACTGTTTTTT
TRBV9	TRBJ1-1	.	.	CASSVGGRTEAFF	TGTGCCAGCAGCGTTGGGGGAAGGACTGAAGCTTTCTTT
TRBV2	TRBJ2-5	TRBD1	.	CATSQTDREQETQYF	TGTGCCACCTCCCAAACCGACAGGGAACAAGAGACCCAGTACTTC
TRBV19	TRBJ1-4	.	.	CASSIGKTPSEKLFF	TGTGCCAGTAGTATAGGAAAAACCCCGAGTGAAAAACTGTTTTTT
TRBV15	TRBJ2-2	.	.	CATKGPNTGELFF	TGTGCCACCAAGGGGCCAAACACCGGGGAGCTGTTTTTT
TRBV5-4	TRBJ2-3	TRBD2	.	CASSLRLAPRTDTQYF	TGTGCCAGCAGCTTGCGACTAGCGCCACGCACAGATACGCAGTATTTT
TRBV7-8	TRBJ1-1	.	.	CASSLVGGHSNTEAFF	TGTGCCAGCAGCTTAGTAGGGGGACACTCGAACACTGAAGCTTTCTTT
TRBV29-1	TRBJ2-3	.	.	CSVYTRTLGTDTQYF	TGCAGCGTTTATACCCGGACATTGGGCACAGATACGCAGTATTTT
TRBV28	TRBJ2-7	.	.	CASSFPKGASYEQYF	TGTGCCAGCAGTTTTCCTAAGGGCGCCTCCTACGAGCAGTACTTC
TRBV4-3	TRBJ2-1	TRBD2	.	CASSFGLAAGDEQFF	TGCGCCAGCAGCTTCGGACTAGCGGCCGGCGATGAGCAGTTCTTC
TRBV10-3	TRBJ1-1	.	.	CAISESGGTEAFF	TGTGCCATCAGTGAGTCGGGGGGCACTGAAGCTTTCTTT
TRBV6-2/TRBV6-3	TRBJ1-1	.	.	CASSYDSRGEGNTEAFF	TGTGCCAGCAGTTACGACTCCCGCGGTGAAGGGAACACTGAAGCTTTCTTT
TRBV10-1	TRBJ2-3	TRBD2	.	CASSESPGLAGGVTSTDTQYF	TGCGCCAGCAGTGAGTCGCCGGGACTAGCGGGAGGGGTCACTAGCACAGATACGCAGTATTTT
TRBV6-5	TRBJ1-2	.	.	CASSKTGLYGYTF	TGTGCCAGCAGTAAAACAGGGCTCTATGGCTACACCTTC
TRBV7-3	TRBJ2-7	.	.	CASSIDRTYEQYF	TGTGCCAGCAGCATAGACAGGACCTACGAGCAGTACTTC
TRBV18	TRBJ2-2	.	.	CASSPLPGRASNTGELFF	TGTGCCAGCTCACCACTCCCGGGTCGGGCCTCGAACACCGGGGAGCTGTTTTTT
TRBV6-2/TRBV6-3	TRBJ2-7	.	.	CASSYLLEQYF	TGTGCCAGCAGTTACCTGCTCGAGCAGTACTTC
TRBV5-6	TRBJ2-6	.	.	CASSLVIGTGANVLTF	TGTGCCAGCAGCTTGGTAATCGGGACCGGGGCCAACGTCCTGACTTTC
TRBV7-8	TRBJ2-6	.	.	CASSLLQKPSSGANVLTF	TGTGCCAGCAGCTTACTCCAGAAACCTAGCTCTGGGGCCAACGTCCTGACTTTC
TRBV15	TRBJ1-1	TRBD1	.	CATSRDRDRDTEAFF	TGTGCCACCAGCAGAGATCGCGACAGGGACACTGAAGCTTTCTTT
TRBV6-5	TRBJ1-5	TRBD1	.	CASSPTGVGGQPQHF	TGTGCCAGCAGTCCGACAGGGGTAGGGGGTCAGCCCCAGCATTTT
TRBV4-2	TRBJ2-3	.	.	CASSQVGGSTDTQYF	TGTGCCAGCAGCCAAGTAGGCGGGAGCACAGATACGCAGTATTTT
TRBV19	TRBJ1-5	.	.	CASSIDNQPQHF	TGTGCCAGTAGTATCGACAATCAGCCCCAGCATTTT
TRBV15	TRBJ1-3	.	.	CATSRDLRIGNTIYF	TGTGCCACCAGCAGAGATTTGAGGATAGGAAACACCATATATTTT
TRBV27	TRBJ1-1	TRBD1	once	CASSATGTRAFF	TGTGCCAGCAGTGCGACAGGGACGCGAGCTTTCTTT
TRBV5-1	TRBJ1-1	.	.	CASRPQRAFTEAFF	TGCGCCAGCAGACCCCAGCGGGCCTTCACTGAAGCTTTCTTT
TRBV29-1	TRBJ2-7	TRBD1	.	CSVAGQGTYEQYF	TGCAGCGTTGCGGGACAGGGTACCTACGAGCAGTACTTC
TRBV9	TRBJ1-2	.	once	CASSVQPSEHGYTF	TGTGCCAGCAGCGTACAGCCGAGTGAGCATGGCTACACCTTC
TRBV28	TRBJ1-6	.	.	CASSRGGDHSPLHF	TGTGCCAGCAGCCGTGGCGGTGACCATTCACCCCTCCACTTT
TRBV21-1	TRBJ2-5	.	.	CASAFPAVQETQYF	TGTGCCAGCGCCTTCCCCGCAGTTCAAGAGACCCAGTACTTC
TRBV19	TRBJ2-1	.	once	CASSIGGTAEQFF	TGTGCCAGTAGTATAGGGGGTACCGCTGAGCAGTTCTTC
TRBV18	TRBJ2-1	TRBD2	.	CASSSASGRGQNEQFF	TGTGCCAGCTCCTCGGCTAGCGGGAGAGGGCAGAATGAGCAGTTCTTC
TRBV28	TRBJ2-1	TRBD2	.	CATRGTSGRRSYNEQFF	TGTGCCACCAGGGGGACTAGCGGGAGAAGGTCCTACAATGAGCAGTTCTTC
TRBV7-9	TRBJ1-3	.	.	CASSSFGRSGSGNTIYF	TGTGCCAGCAGCTCCTTCGGTAGGAGTGGTTCTGGAAACACCATATATTTT
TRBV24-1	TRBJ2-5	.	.	CATSGGTSPTQYF	TGTGCCACCAGTGGGGGGACCTCACCGACCCAGTACTTC
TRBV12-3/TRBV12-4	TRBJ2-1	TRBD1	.	CASSFGTGEQFF	TGTGCCAGCAGTTTCGGGACAGGTGAGCAGTTCTTC
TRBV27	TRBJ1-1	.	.	CASGMRQRNTEAFF	TGTGCCAGCGGTATGAGGCAGAGGAACACTGAAGCTTTCTTT
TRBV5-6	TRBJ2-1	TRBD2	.	CASSRPGLESYNEQFF	TGTGCCAGCAGCCGACCGGGACTAGAATCCTACAATGAGCAGTTCTTC
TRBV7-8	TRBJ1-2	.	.	CASSLGPVTSGYTF	TGTGCCAGCAGCTTAGGGCCAGTAACTTCCGGCTACACCTTC
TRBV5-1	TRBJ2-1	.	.	CASSLPSFPKSPTYNEQFF	TGCGCCAGCAGCTTGCCTTCTTTTCCGAAGTCCCCTACCTACAATGAGCAGTTCTTC
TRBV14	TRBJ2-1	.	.	CASSHRPGGEQFF	TGTGCCAGCAGCCACCGACCTGGGGGTGAGCAGTTCTTC
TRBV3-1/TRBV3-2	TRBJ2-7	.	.	CASAFSSYEQYF	TGTGCCAGCGCCTTTAGCTCCTACGAGCAGTACTTC
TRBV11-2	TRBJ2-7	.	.	CASSLGGAPTEQYF	TGTGCCAGCAGCTTAGGGGGCGCCCCTACGGAGCAGTACTTC
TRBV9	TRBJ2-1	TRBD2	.	CASSGKREPHNEQFF	TGTGCCAGCAGCGGAAAGCGGGAGCCCCACAATGAGCAGTTCTTC
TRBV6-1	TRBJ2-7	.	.	CASSEGPGRSSYEQYF	TGTGCCAGCAGTGAAGGGCCGGGTAGGTCCTCCTACGAGCAGTACTTC
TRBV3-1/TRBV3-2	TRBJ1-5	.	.	CASSGAYSNQPQHF	TGTGCCAGCAGCGGGGCTTATAGCAATCAGCCCCAGCATTTT
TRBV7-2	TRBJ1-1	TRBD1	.	CASSLGAGGMGTEAFF	TGTGCCAGCAGCTTGGGGGCAGGGGGCATGGGCACTGAAGCTTTCTTT